The 20 T cell receptor beta chains listed next were all sequenced from one sample in a study of T cells in Graves' hyperthyroidism and ophthalmopathy. Researchers took RNA transcripts and amplified the TCR beta CDR3 regions from them. First-round RT-PCR with HTBI primers amplified the TCR CDR3 region. TCRdb ran MiXCR on the multiplex PCR reads and lists one entry per CDR3 protein. Of 330,000 or so distinct CDR3 sequences in the sample, roughly 18% are singletons; the top ten hold less than 45%. The sample was blood. All receptors derive from a man over 45 with Graves' ophthalmopathy.

This clonotype occurred many times. The chain has TRBV9 and TRBJ2-5; possibly TRBD2 for D (6 bases). Germline CDR1 and CDR2: SGDLS and YYNGEE. With 2 bases removed from V and 5 bases from J, the gap between germline ends came to 13 bases. CDR3 size: 14 residues. The CDR3 coding sequence is TGTGCCAGCAGCGTGGAGGGAGGATCGGAGACCCAGTACTTC. This codes for CASSVEGGSETQYF.

This clonotype was recorded at least ten times. The chain employs TRBV6-1 and TRBJ2-3; the D is unclear. The ends were cut back, 5 bases at V and 0 bases at J, with 12 bases in the middle. Germline CDR1 and CDR2: MNHNS and SASEGT. The CDR3 consists of 15 residues. The CDR3 protein is CASSPPWKSTDTQYF. CDR3 in DNA: TGTGCCAGCAGTCCCCCGTGGAAAAGCACAGATACGCAGTATTTT.

This clonotype was seen more than once but under ten times. V is TRBV7-6 and J is TRBJ2-1, with 12 bases fitting TRBD1. There are 18 residues in the CDR3. Germline CDR1 SGHVS, CDR2 FNYEAQ. Unmatched junction bases numbered 12, after V lost 5 bases and J lost 4 bases. The CDR3 loop is CASSPSIPGQGAYNEQFF. DNA for the CDR3: TGTGCCAGCAGCCCATCCATCCCGGGACAGGGGGCTTACAATGAGCAGTTCTTC. Full variable domain (missing parts from reference TRBV7-6 and TRBJ2-1): GAGVSQSPRYKVTKRGQDVALRCDPISGHVSLYWYRQALGQGPEFLTYFNYEAQQDKSGLPNDRFSAERPEGSISTLTIQRTEQRDSAMYRCASSPSIPGQGAYNEQFFGPGTRLTVL.

Many counts were recorded for this clonotype. The chain has TRBV24-1 and TRBJ2-1, with 8 bases fitting TRBD1. The CDR3 runs 12 residues. Germline values: CDR1 KGHDR, CDR2 SFDVKD. V shed 12 bases, J shed 7 bases, and the junction held 7 bases outside the gene matches. The CDR3 loop is CASGQGWNEQFF. The CDR3 bases are TGTGCCTCCGGACAGGGATGGAATGAGCAGTTCTTC.

The chain joins TRBV5-1 to TRBJ2-7; 12 bases match TRBD2. The germline V gene encodes CDR1 SGHRS and CDR2 YFSETQ. V lost 3 bases, J lost 7 bases, and 2 bases stayed unmatched. This CDR3 is built from 13 residues. The CDR3 reads CASSSSGRVEQYF. CDR3 nucleotides: TGCGCCAGCAGCTCTAGCGGGAGGGTGGAGCAGTACTTC. Full variable domain (rest looked up from reference TRBV5-1 and TRBJ2-7): KAGVTQTPRYLIKTRGQQVTLSCSPISGHRSVSWYQQTPGQGLQFLFEYFSETQRNKGNFPGRFSGRQFSNSRSEMNVSTLELGDSALYLCASSSSGRVEQYFGPGTRLTVT.

V gene TRBV7-9 combines with J gene TRBJ1-5; tentative D call: TRBD1 (5 bases). Trimming stripped 5 bases from V and 3 bases from J, with 11 bases between. Per the germline V gene, CDR1 is SEHNR and CDR2 is FQNEAQ (reference sequence). CDR3 length: 14 amino acids. CDR3 DNA sequence: TGTGCCAGCAGCACAACCGGGACCAATCAGCCCCAGCATTTT. Amino acids: CASSTTGTNQPQHF.

This clonotype has a count of ten or more. The chain is built from TRBV28 and TRBJ2-2; 7 bases are a match to TRBD1. V lost 6 bases and J lost 4; bases outside the gene matches: 8. This CDR3 is 15 amino acids long. CDR1 is MDHEN and CDR2 is SYDVKM in the germline V gene. The CDR3 nucleotides read TGTGCCAGCAGCCTTCGCGCAGGGGGCACCGGGGAGCTGTTTTTT. This encodes CASSLRAGGTGELFF.

This clonotype was detected many times. CDR3: CSASHWTLVYEQYF. CDR3 bases: TGCAGTGCTAGTCACTGGACGCTGGTCTACGAGCAGTACTTC. The rearrangement uses TRBV20-1 and TRBJ2-7; no firm D call. The germline V gene encodes CDR1 DFQATT and CDR2 SNEGSKA (reference sequence). The ends were cut back, 3 bases at V and 3 bases at J, with 15 bases in the middle. The CDR3 sequence is 14 residues long.

The table lists this clonotype with many counts. This chain joins TRBV4-1 and TRBJ2-5; possible D gene TRBD1, 6 bases. The CDR3 covers 14 residues. CDR1 and CDR2 from the germline V gene are MGHRA and YSYEKL. V was trimmed by 3 bases and J by 5 bases, leaving 13 bases between them. The CDR3 is CASSHRQVGETQYF. The CDR3 DNA reads TGCGCCAGCAGCCACAGACAGGTCGGGGAGACCCAGTACTTC.

This clonotype showed up just a few times. CDR3 residues: CASSLTLRQGNNEQFF. In nucleotides, the CDR3 is TGCGCCAGCAGCCTAACGCTGCGACAGGGAAACAATGAGCAGTTCTTC. The chain couples TRBV5-1 to TRBJ2-1, with 7 bases identical to TRBD1. The length of the CDR3 is 16 residues. CDR1 is SGHRS, CDR2 YFSETQ, per germline. The V gene end was trimmed by 4 bases and the J gene end by 5 bases; junction bases not matched to a gene: 12.

The V and J genes are TRBV5-1 and TRBJ2-5, with D maybe TRBD1 (6 bases). Deletions cut 6 bases from V and 1 base from J, with 10 bases between. In germline, CDR1 is SGHRS, CDR2 YFSETQ. The CDR3 length is 13 residues. CDR3 residues: CASTQGSQETQYF. The DNA of the CDR3 is TGCGCCAGCACTCAGGGGTCCCAAGAGACCCAGTACTTC.

This clonotype was seen once. The V call is TRBV12-3 or TRBV12-4, the J call TRBJ2-5; 8 positions match TRBD2. The CDR3 loop spans 14 amino acids. V lost 6 bases and J lost 5; bases outside the gene matches: 8. The CDR3 region is CASRPGTSMETQYF. In nucleotides, the CDR3 is TGTGCCAGCAGACCCGGGACTAGTATGGAGACCCAGTACTTC.

The table lists this clonotype with many counts. The V gene is TRBV30, the J gene TRBJ2-7, with 8 bases aligning to TRBD1. CDR3 length: 14 amino acids. V gave up 1 base and J gave up 6 bases; unmatched junction bases: 8. CDR1 is GTSNPN, CDR2 SVGIG, per germline (reference sequence). The CDR3 here is CAWSAGGDFGEQYF. CDR3 coding DNA: TGTGCCTGGAGTGCAGGGGGCGACTTTGGCGAGCAGTACTTC. Based on the CDR3 plus reference TRBV30 and TRBJ2-7, the full variable domain is SQTIHQWPATLVQPVGSPLSLECTVEGTSNPNLYWYRQAAGRGLQLLFYSVGIGQISSEVPQNLSASRPQDRQFILSSKKLLLSDSGFYLCAWSAGGDFGEQYFGPGTRLTVT.

The sample holds many counts of this clonotype. The chain uses TRBV27 and TRBJ2-5, with 7 positions matching TRBD1. The V gene end was trimmed by 3 bases and the J gene end by 2 bases; junction bases not matched to a gene: 3. CDR1 is MNHEY and CDR2 is SMNVEV in the germline V gene (reference sequence). There are 14 residues in the CDR3. CDR3 residues: CASSFPDRQETQYF. The CDR3 bases are TGTGCCAGCAGTTTCCCGGACAGGCAAGAGACCCAGTACTTC.

The sample holds many counts of this clonotype. The chain is built from TRBV28 and TRBJ1-3, with 7 bases that match TRBD1. The CDR3 spans 16 residues. V lost 1 base, J lost 8 bases, and 11 bases stayed unmatched. Germline V gives CDR1 MDHEN, CDR2 SYDVKM. CDR3 nucleotide sequence: TGTGCCAGCAGTTTATACAGGGGAGTGATCGCGGACACCATATATTTT. Amino acids: CASSLYRGVIADTIYF.

The table lists this clonotype with many counts. This chain uses TRBV6-6 with TRBJ1-2; D might be TRBD1 (5 bases). V shed 0 bases and J shed 6 bases, with 11 bases lying between them. Germline values: CDR1 MNHNY, CDR2 SVGAGI (reference sequence). CDR3 size: 14 residues. The CDR3: CASSYSSGWDGYTF. The CDR3 nucleotides are TGTGCCAGCAGTTACTCGTCAGGGTGGGATGGCTACACCTTC.

This clonotype was detected only a few times. V usage is TRBV28 and J usage is TRBJ2-1; 8 bases align to TRBD2. J lost 9 bases, V lost 6 bases, and 1 base had no gene match. Germline CDR1 is MDHEN and CDR2 is SYDVKM. The CDR3 covers 11 residues. DNA for the CDR3: TGTGCCAGCAGCGGGAGGGTTGAGCAGTTCTTC. This encodes CASSGRVEQFF. Supplemented by reference TRBV28 and TRBJ2-1, the full variable domain reads DVKVTQSSRYLVKRTGEKVFLECVQDMDHENMFWYRQDPGLGLRLIYFSYDVKMKEKGDIPEGYSVSREKKERFSLILESASTNQTSMYLCASSGRVEQFFGPGTRLTVL.

This clonotype was seen only once. The chain recombines TRBV6-1 with TRBJ1-6; 7 nucleotides align to TRBD1. The trim removed 6 bases at V and 1 base at J, leaving 6 bases unmatched. This CDR3 has 16 residues. Germline CDR1 and CDR2: MNHNS and SASEGT. For the CDR3, the DNA is TGTGCCAGCAGCCTACCGGGACAGTCCTATAATTCACCCCTCCACTTT. This encodes CASSLPGQSYNSPLHF.

This clonotype was seen more than once but under ten times. This rearrangement joins TRBV4-1 to TRBJ2-7, with a tentative D call TRBD1 (6 bases). V lost 5 bases and J 7 bases, leaving 15 bases between the germline ends. Germline CDR1 and CDR2: MGHRA and YSYEKL. This CDR3 has 13 residues. The CDR3 spells CASSADQGWEQYF. The CDR3 DNA sequence: TGCGCCAGCAGCGCCGACCAGGGGTGGGAGCAGTACTTC.

Concerning this clonotype: One end of the junction varies from germline; a read error may be responsible. V and J are TRBV15 and TRBJ1-1; D not certain. Germline V lookup: CDR1 LNHNV, CDR2 YYDKDF (reference sequence). This CDR3 spans 15 amino acids. The CDR3 here is CATSRVGQRNTKAFF. CDR3 in DNA: TGTGCCACCAGCAGAGTAGGTCAGAGAAACACTAAAGCTTTCTTT.